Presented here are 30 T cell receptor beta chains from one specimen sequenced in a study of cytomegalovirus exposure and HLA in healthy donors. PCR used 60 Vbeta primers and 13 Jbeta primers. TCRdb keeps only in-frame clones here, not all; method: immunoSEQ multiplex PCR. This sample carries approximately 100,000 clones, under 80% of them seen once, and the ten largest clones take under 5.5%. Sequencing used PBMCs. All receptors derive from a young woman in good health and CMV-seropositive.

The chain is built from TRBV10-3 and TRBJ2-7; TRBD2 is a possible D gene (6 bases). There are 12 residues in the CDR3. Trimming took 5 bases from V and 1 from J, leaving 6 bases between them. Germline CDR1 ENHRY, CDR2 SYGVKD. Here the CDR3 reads CAISRESYEQYF. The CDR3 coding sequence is TGTGCCATCAGTCGGGAGTCCTACGAGCAGTACTTC.

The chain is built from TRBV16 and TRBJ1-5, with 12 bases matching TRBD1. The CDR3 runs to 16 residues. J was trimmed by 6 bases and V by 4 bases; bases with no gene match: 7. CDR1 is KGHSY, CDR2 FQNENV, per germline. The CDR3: CASSLAGQGAAQPQHF. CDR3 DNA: TGTGCCAGCAGCCTGGCGGGACAGGGGGCAGCTCAGCCCCAGCATTTT.

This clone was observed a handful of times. The CDR3 is CASSPRQINEKLFF. In nucleotides, the CDR3 is TGTGCCAGCAGCCCTCGACAGATTAATGAAAAACTGTTTTTT. The chain combines TRBV7-2 with TRBJ1-4, with a possible D match to TRBD1 (5 bases). CDR3 size: 14 residues. Between the trimmed V and J ends, which lost 5 bases and 4 bases, there was a span of 11 bases. The germline V gene encodes CDR1 SGHTA and CDR2 FQGNSA.

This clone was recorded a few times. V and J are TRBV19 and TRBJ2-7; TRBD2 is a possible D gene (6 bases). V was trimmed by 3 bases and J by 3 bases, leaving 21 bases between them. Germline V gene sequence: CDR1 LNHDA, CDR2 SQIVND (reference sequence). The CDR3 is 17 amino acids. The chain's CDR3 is CASSIGTLISGSYEQYF. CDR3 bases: TGTGCCAGTAGTATCGGGACTCTAATTTCCGGGAGCTACGAGCAGTACTTC. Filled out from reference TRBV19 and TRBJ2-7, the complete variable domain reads DGGITQSPKYLFRKEGQNVTLSCEQNLNHDAMYWYRQDPGQGLRLIYYSQIVNDFQKGDIAEGYSVSREKKESFPLTVTSAQKNPTAFYLCASSIGTLISGSYEQYFGPGTRLTVT.

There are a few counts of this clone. The CDR3 spells CASSLEGGGNHQPQHF. Written as DNA, the CDR3 is TGCGCCAGCAGCTTGGAGGGAGGAGGCAACCATCAGCCCCAGCATTTT. J is TRBJ1-5 and V is TRBV5-1; D call uncertain. Germline V lookup: CDR1 SGHRS, CDR2 YFSETQ. Trimming cost V 0 bases and J 5 bases, with 15 bases left between them. The CDR3 loop spans 16 amino acids. The full variable domain, in which reference TRBV5-1 and TRBJ1-5 provide the parts outside the CDR3, is KAGVTQTPRYLIKTRGQQVTLSCSPISGHRSVSWYQQTPGQGLQFLFEYFSETQRNKGNFPGRFSGRQFSNSRSEMNVSTLELGDSALYLCASSLEGGGNHQPQHFGDGTRLSIL.

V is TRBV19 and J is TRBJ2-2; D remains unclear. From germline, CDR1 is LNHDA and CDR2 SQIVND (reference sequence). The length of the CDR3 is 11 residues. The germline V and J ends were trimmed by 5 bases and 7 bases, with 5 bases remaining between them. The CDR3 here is CASSYSGELFF. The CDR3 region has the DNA TGTGCCAGTAGTTATAGCGGGGAGCTGTTTTTT.

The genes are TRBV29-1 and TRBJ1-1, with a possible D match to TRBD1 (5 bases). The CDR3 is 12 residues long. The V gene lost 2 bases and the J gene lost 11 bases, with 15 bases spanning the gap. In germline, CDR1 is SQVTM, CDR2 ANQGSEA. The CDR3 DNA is TGCAGCGTTGAACCCCGGGACGGGGGGGCTTTCTTT. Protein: CSVEPRDGGAFF.

The DNA of the CDR3 is TGTGCCAGCAGCGGGATAAACACCGGGGAGCTGTTTTTT. It yields the protein CASSGINTGELFF. This rearrangement joins TRBV6-5 to TRBJ2-2; D perhaps matches TRBD2 (5 bases). The CDR3 totals 13 residues. Trimming took 6 bases from V and 2 from J, leaving 7 bases between them. The germline V gene has CDR1 MNHEY and CDR2 SVGAGI.

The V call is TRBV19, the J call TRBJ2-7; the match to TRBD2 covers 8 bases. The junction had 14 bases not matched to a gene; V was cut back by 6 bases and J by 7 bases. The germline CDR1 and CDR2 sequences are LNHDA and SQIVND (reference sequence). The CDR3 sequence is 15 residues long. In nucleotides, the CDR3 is TGTGCCAGTAGCCCTGAGCGGGGGCTATTGTGGGAGCAGTACTTC. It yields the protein CASSPERGLLWEQYF. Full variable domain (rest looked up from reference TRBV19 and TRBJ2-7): DGGITQSPKYLFRKEGQNVTLSCEQNLNHDAMYWYRQDPGQGLRLIYYSQIVNDFQKGDIAEGYSVSREKKESFPLTVTSAQKNPTAFYLCASSPERGLLWEQYFGPGTRLTVT.

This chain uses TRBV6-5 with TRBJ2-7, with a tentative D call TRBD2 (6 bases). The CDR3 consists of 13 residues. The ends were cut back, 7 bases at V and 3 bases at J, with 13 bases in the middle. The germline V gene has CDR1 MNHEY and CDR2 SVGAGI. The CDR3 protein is CASTEWGGYEQYF. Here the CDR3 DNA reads TGTGCCAGCACCGAGTGGGGAGGCTACGAGCAGTACTTC.

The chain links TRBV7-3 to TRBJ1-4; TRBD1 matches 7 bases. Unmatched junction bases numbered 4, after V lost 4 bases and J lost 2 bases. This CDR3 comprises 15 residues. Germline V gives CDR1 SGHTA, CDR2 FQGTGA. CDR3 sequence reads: CASSSDRATNEKLFF. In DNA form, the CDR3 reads TGTGCCAGCAGCTCCGACAGGGCCACTAATGAAAAACTGTTTTTT.

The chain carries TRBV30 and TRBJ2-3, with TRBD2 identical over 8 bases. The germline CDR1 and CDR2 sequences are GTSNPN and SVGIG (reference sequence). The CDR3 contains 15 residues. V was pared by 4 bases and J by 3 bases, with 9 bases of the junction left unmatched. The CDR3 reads CAWIPREGRTDTQYF. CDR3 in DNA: TGTGCCTGGATCCCCCGGGAGGGCCGGACAGATACGCAGTATTTT.

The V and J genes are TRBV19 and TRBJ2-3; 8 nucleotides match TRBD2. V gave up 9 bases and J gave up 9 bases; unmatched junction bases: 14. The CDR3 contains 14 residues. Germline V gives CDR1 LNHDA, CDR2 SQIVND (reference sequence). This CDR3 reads CASREGMGTSTQYF. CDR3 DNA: TGTGCCAGCCGGGAGGGGATGGGGACGAGCACGCAGTATTTT.

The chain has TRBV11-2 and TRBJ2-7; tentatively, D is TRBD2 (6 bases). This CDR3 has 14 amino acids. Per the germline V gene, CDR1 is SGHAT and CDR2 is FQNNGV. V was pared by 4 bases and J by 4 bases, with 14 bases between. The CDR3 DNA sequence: TGTGCCAGCAGCTCGAGCGGGTCGGGGTACGAGCAGTACTTC. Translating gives CASSSSGSGYEQYF.

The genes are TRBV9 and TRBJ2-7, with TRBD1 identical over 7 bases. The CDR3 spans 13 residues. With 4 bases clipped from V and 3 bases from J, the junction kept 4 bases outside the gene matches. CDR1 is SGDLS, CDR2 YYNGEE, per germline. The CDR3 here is CASSPRQGYEQYF. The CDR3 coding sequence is TGTGCCAGCAGCCCCCGACAGGGCTACGAGCAGTACTTC.

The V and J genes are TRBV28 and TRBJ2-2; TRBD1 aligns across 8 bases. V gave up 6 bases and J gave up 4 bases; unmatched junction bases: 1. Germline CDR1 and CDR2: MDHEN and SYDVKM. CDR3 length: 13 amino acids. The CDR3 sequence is CASRQGGTGELFF. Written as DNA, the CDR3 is TGTGCCAGCAGACAGGGGGGCACCGGGGAGCTGTTTTTT.

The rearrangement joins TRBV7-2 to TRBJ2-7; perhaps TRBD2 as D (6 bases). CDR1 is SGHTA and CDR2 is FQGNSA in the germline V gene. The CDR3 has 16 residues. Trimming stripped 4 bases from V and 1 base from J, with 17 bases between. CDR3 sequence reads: CASSSPGGPRSYEQYF. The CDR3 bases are TGTGCCAGCAGCTCCCCCGGGGGTCCAAGGTCCTACGAGCAGTACTTC.

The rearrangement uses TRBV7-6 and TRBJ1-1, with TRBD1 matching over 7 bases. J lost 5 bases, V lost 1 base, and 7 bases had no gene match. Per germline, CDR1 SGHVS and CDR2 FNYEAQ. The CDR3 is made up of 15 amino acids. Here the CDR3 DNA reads TGTGCCAGCAGCTTAGGGACAGGCCAGGAGACTGAAGCTTTCTTT. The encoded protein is CASSLGTGQETEAFF.

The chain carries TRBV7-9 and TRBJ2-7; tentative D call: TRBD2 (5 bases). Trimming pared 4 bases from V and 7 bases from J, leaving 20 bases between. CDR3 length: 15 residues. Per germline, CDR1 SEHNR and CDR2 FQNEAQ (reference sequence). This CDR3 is CASSSADRPTGEQYF. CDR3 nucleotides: TGTGCCAGCAGCTCCGCAGATCGTCCGACGGGGGAGCAGTACTTC.

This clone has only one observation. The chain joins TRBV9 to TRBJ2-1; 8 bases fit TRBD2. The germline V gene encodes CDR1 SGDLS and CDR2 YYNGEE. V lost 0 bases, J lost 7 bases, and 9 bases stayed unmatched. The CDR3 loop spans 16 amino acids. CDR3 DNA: TGTGCCAGCAGCGTAGTTAAGTCCCCGGGAGGGAATGAGCAGTTCTTC. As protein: CASSVVKSPGGNEQFF.

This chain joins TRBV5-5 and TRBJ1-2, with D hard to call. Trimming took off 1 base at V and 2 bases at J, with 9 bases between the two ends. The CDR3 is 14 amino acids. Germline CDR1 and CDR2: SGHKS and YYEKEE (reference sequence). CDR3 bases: TGTGCCAGCAGCTTGAGAAGAGTAAACTATGGCTACACCTTC. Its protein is CASSLRRVNYGYTF.

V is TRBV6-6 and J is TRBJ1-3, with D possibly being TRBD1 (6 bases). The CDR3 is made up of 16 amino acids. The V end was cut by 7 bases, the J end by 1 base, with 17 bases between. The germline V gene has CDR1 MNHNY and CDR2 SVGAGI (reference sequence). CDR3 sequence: CASTRDKTFSGNTIYF. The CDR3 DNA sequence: TGTGCCAGCACCCGGGACAAAACATTTTCTGGAAACACCATATATTTT.

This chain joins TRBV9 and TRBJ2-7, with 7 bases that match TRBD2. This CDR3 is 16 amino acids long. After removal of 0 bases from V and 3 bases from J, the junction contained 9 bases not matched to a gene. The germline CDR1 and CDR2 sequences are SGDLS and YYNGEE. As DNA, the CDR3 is TGTGCCAGCAGCGTAGGGTCTGGGGCGGGAGACTACGAGCAGTACTTC. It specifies CASSVGSGAGDYEQYF.

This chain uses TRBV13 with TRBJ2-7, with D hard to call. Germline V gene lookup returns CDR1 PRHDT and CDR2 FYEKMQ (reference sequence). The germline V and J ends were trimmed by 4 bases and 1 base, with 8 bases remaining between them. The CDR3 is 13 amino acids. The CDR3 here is CASSSGPSYEQYF. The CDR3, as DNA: TGTGCCAGCAGCTCTGGCCCTTCCTACGAGCAGTACTTC.

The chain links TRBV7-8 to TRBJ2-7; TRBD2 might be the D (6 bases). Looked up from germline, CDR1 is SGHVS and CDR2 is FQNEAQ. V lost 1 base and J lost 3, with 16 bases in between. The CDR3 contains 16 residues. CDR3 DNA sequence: TGTGCCAGCAGCTTAGATTTAGGGCTAGCGTACTACGAGCAGTACTTC. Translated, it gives CASSLDLGLAYYEQYF.

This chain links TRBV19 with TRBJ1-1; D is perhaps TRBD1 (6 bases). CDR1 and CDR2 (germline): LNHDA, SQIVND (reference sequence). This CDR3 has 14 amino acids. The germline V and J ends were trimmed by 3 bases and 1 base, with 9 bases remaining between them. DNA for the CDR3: TGTGCCAGTAGTATCCAGGGGTCGAACACTGAAGCTTTCTTT. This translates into CASSIQGSNTEAFF.

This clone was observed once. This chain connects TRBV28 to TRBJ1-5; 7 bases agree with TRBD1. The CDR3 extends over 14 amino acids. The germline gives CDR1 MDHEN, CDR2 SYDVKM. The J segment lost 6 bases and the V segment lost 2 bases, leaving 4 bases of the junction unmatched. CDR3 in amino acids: CASSLGGGGQPQHF. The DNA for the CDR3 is TGTGCCAGCAGTTTAGGAGGGGGCGGTCAGCCCCAGCATTTT.

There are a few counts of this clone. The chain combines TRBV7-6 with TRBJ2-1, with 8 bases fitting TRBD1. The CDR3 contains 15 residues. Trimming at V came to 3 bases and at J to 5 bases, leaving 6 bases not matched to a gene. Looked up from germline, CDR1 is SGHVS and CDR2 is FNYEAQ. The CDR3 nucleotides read TGTGCCAGCAGCTTGACAGGGGTGGGGAACAATGAGCAGTTCTTC. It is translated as CASSLTGVGNNEQFF.

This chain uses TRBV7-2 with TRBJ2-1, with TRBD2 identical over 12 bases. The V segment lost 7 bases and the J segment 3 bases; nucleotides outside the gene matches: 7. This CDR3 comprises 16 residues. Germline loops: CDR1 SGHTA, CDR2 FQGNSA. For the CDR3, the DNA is TGTGCCAGCACCCTAGCGGGAGGGAGGGGCTACAATGAGCAGTTCTTC. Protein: CASTLAGGRGYNEQFF.

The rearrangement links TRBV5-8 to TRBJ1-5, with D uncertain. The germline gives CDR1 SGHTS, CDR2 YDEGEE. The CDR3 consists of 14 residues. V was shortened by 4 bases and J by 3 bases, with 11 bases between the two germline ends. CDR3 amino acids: CASSRRETNQPQHF. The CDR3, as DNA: TGTGCCAGCAGCCGGAGGGAGACCAATCAGCCCCAGCATTTT.